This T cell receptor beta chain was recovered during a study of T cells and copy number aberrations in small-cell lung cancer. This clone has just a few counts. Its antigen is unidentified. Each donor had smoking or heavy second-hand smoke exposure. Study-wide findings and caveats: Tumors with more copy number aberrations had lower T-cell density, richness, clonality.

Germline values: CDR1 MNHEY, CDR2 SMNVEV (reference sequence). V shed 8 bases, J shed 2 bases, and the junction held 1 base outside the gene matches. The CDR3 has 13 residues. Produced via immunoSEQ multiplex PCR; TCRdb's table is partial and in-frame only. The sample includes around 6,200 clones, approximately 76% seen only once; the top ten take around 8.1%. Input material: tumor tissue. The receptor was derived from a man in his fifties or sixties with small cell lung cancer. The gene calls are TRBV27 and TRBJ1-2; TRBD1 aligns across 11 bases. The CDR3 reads CASWDRGNYGYTF. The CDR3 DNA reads TGTGCCAGCTGGGACAGGGGGAACTATGGCTACACCTTC.